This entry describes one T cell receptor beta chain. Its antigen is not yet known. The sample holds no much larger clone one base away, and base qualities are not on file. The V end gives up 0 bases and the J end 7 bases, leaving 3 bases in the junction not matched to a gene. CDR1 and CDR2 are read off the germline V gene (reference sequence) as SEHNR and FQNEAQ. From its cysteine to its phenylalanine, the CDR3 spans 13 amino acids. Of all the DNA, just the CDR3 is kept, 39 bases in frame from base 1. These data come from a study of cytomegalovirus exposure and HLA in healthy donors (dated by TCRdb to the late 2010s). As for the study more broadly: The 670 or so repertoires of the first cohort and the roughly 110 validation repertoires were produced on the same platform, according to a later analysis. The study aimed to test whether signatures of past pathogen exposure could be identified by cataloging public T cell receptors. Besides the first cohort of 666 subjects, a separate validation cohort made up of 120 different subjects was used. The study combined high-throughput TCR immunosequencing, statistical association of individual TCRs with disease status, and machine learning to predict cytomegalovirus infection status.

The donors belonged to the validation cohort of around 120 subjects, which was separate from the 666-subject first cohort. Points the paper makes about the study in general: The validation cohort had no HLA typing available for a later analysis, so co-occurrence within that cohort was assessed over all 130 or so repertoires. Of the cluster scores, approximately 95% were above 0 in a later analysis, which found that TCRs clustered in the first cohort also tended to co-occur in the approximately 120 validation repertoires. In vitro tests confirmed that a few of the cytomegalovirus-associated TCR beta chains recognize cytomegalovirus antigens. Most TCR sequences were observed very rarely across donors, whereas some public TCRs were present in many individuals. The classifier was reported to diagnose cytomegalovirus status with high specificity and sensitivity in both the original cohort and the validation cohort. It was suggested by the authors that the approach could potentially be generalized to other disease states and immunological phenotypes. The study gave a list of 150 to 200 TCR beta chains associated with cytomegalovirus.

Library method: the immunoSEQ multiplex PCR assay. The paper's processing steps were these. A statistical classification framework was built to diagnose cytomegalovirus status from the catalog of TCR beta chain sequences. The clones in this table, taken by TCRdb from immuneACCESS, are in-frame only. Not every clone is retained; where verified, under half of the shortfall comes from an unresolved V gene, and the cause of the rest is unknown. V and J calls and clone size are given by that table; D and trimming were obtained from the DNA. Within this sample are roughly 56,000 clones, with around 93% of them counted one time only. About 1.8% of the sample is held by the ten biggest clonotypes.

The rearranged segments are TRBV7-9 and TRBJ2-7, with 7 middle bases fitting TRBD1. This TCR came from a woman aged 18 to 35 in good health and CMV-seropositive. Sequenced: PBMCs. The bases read TGTGCCAGCAGCTTAGCACAGGGGCGGGAGCAGTACTTC. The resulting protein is CASSLAQGREQYF.